This TCR beta chain was recorded in a study of T cell responses to AZD1222 COVID-19 vaccine. Findings and caveats of the study: Every sample of the repertoires postdated the peak T cell response.

Method: immunoSEQ multiplex PCR; TCRdb's copy keeps in-frame clones and lacks some. The profile shows 180,000 or so clones, approximately 91% of them singletons. Germline CDR1 and CDR2: SEHNR and FQNEAQ (reference sequence). With 7 bases removed from V and 2 bases from J, the gap between germline ends came to 12 bases. The CDR3 is 14 amino acids. About this clone itself: Its antigen is still unknown.

Material: peripheral blood, obtained 28 days after the second AZD1222 dose. The chain joins TRBV7-9 to TRBJ1-5; tentatively, D is TRBD1 (5 bases). The clonotype originates from an adult who received the AZD1222 COVID-19 vaccine. The CDR3 DNA reads as TGTGCCAGCACCCCGGCGGGGGGCAATCAGCCCCAGCATTTT. The encoded protein is CASTPAGGNQPQHF.